These T cell receptor beta chains were read from a single sample in a study of neurological immune-mediated disorders. Each CDR3 protein is one row after TCRdb ran MiXCR on the 5' RACE reads. Counted here are tens of thousands of distinct CDR3 sequences, roughly 11% occurring once; the ten biggest clones make up over 1.5%. Material for sequencing was PBMCs. The source is a man in his 60s in good health. Both conserved end residues are part of each CDR3. A D gene is named only where the DNA matches it firmly. The listing skips clone size in some rows; elsewhere it reads once, few, many or a size class.

V: TRBV7-2
size: many
J: TRBJ2-7
D: -
CDR3: CASSPGSGREQYF
DNA: TGTGCCAGCAGCCCGGGAAGCGGGCGCGAGCAGTACTTC

V: TRBV27
size: many
J: TRBJ2-1
D: TRBD2
CDR3: CASRATSGAYNEQFF
DNA: TGTGCCAGCAGAGCCACTAGCGGGGCCTACAATGAGCAGTTCTTC

V: TRBV7-9
size: many
J: TRBJ1-3
D: TRBD1
CDR3: CASSSLWTGSGNTIYF
DNA: TGTGCCAGCAGCTCATTATGGACAGGGAGTGGAAACACCATATATTTT

V: TRBV4-3
size: many
J: TRBJ1-2
D: -
CDR3: CASSQPGTVGGYTF
DNA: TGCGCCAGCAGCCAACCCGGGACCGTAGGTGGCTACACCTTC

V: TRBV5-1
size: many
J: TRBJ1-1
D: -
CDR3: CASSLSTIEAEAFF
DNA: TGCGCCAGCAGCTTGTCAACAATAGAGGCTGAAGCTTTCTTT

V: TRBV12-3/TRBV12-4
size: many
J: TRBJ1-5
D: -
CDR3: CASSLRSFGQPQHF
DNA: TGTGCCAGCAGTTTACGGTCGTTTGGACAGCCCCAGCATTTT

V: TRBV11-3
size: few
J: TRBJ2-3
D: -
CDR3: CASSSLDGGTQYF
DNA: TGTGCCAGCAGCTCCCTTGACGGGGGTACGCAGTATTTT

V: TRBV20-1
size: many
J: TRBJ2-3
D: TRBD2
CDR3: CSASPTSASTDTQYF
DNA: TGCAGTGCTAGCCCGACTAGCGCGAGCACAGATACGCAGTATTTT

V: TRBV12-3/TRBV12-4
size: many
J: TRBJ2-5
D: TRBD1
CDR3: CASSTGTGTQETQYF
DNA: TGTGCCAGCAGTACCGGGACAGGGACCCAAGAGACCCAGTACTTC

V: TRBV6-5
size: many
J: TRBJ2-3
D: TRBD2
CDR3: CASAGGGNTDTQYF
DNA: TGTGCCAGCGCCGGGGGGGGGAACACAGATACGCAGTATTTT

V: TRBV4-2
size: many
J: TRBJ1-5
D: -
CDR3: CASSQVAASNQPQHF
DNA: TGTGCCAGCAGCCAAGTTGCCGCGAGCAATCAGCCCCAGCATTTT

V: TRBV7-2
size: many
J: TRBJ2-1
D: TRBD2
CDR3: CASSLRRGDNEQFF
DNA: TGTGCCAGCAGCTTACGGCGGGGGGACAATGAGCAGTTCTTC

V: TRBV28
size: many
J: TRBJ2-2
D: TRBD2
CDR3: CASSDGTSGGWTGELFF
DNA: TGTGCCAGCAGTGACGGGACTAGCGGGGGGTGGACCGGGGAGCTGTTTTTT

V: TRBV5-1
size: once
J: TRBJ2-3
D: -
CDR3: CASSPARDSRAYTDTQYF
DNA: TGCGCCAGCAGCCCAGCTCGGGACTCCAGGGCGTACACAGATACGCAGTATTTT

V: TRBV7-2
size: -
J: TRBJ1-2
D: -
CDR3: CASSLELFYGYTF
DNA: TGTGCCAGCAGCTTAGAGCTTTTTTATGGCTACACCTTC

V: TRBV6-2/TRBV6-3
size: many
J: TRBJ2-7
D: -
CDR3: CASSSGFPYEQYF
DNA: TGTGCCAGCAGTTCCGGATTTCCCTACGAGCAGTACTTC

V: TRBV9
size: many
J: TRBJ1-3
D: -
CDR3: CASSIDSYSGNTIYF
DNA: TGTGCCAGCAGCATAGACAGCTACTCTGGAAACACCATATATTTT

V: TRBV5-6
size: many
J: TRBJ2-7
D: -
CDR3: CASSFGLIQTYEQYF
DNA: TGTGCCAGCAGCTTCGGCCTAATTCAAACCTACGAGCAGTACTTC

V: TRBV19
size: many
J: TRBJ1-3
D: -
CDR3: CASSIGNTIYF
DNA: TGTGCCAGTAGTATCGGAAACACCATATATTTT

V: TRBV4-3
size: many
J: TRBJ1-2
D: -
CDR3: CASSQDRGSRGYGYTF
DNA: TGCGCCAGCAGCCAAGATCGGGGGTCCAGGGGCTATGGCTACACCTTC

V: TRBV25-1
size: -
J: TRBJ2-3
D: -
CDR3: CASSEYVDTQYF
DNA: TGTGCCAGCAGTGAATATGTAGATACGCAGTATTTT

V: TRBV15
size: many
J: TRBJ2-1
D: -
CDR3: CATSRENEQFF
DNA: TGTGCCACCAGCAGAGAAAATGAGCAGTTCTTC

V: TRBV7-9
size: many
J: TRBJ2-5
D: -
CDR3: CASSLGQRFGETQYF
DNA: TGTGCCAGCAGCTTAGGACAGCGTTTTGGGGAGACCCAGTACTTC

V: TRBV5-1
size: many
J: TRBJ2-2
D: -
CDR3: CASSPQPDDAGELFF
DNA: TGCGCCAGCAGCCCCCAACCGGACGACGCCGGGGAGCTGTTTTTT

V: TRBV27
size: many
J: TRBJ1-5
D: TRBD1
CDR3: CASSPQGANNQPQHF
DNA: TGTGCCAGCAGCCCACAGGGGGCCAACAATCAGCCCCAGCATTTT

V: TRBV20-1
size: many
J: TRBJ1-2
D: -
CDR3: CSAREGGLYGYTF
DNA: TGCAGTGCTAGGGAGGGGGGACTCTATGGCTACACCTTC

V: TRBV12-3/TRBV12-4
size: few
J: TRBJ2-7
D: TRBD2
CDR3: CASTPGTSGVRQYF
DNA: TGTGCCAGCACCCCCGGGACTAGCGGGGTTAGGCAGTACTTC

V: TRBV20-1
size: many
J: TRBJ2-7
D: -
CDR3: CSAADRPLSYEQYF
DNA: TGCAGTGCTGCGGACAGACCCCTCTCCTACGAGCAGTACTTC

V: TRBV4-3
size: many
J: TRBJ1-5
D: -
CDR3: CASSQEGAGNQPQHF
DNA: TGCGCCAGCAGCCAAGAAGGGGCAGGCAATCAGCCCCAGCATTTT

V: TRBV25-1
size: many
J: TRBJ2-7
D: -
CDR3: CASSRNRDTYEQYF
DNA: TGTGCCAGCAGTCGCAACAGGGATACCTACGAGCAGTACTTC

V: TRBV5-1
size: medium-sized
J: TRBJ1-6
D: TRBD1
CDR3: CASSLSGGLRNNSPLHF
DNA: TGCGCCAGCAGCTTGTCAGGGGGCTTAAGAAATAATTCACCCCTCCACTTT

V: TRBV7-2
size: many
J: TRBJ2-7
D: -
CDR3: CASSFGPGTRNEQYF
DNA: -

V: TRBV7-8
size: many
J: TRBJ2-2
D: -
CDR3: CASSFGRTPYTGELFF
DNA: TGTGCCAGCAGCTTTGGACGGACTCCCTACACCGGGGAGCTGTTTTTT

V: TRBV27
size: many
J: TRBJ1-2
D: -
CDR3: CASSFLSGQNYGYTF
DNA: TGTGCCAGCAGTTTCCTATCGGGGCAGAACTATGGCTACACCTTC

V: TRBV5-6
size: -
J: TRBJ1-1
D: -
CDR3: CASSLGPGNTEAFF
DNA: TGTGCCAGCAGCTTGGGACCCGGGAACACTGAAGCTTTCTTT

V: TRBV12-3/TRBV12-4
size: many
J: TRBJ2-7
D: TRBD2
CDR3: CASSLGGGLDVGTGGEQYF
DNA: TGTGCCAGCAGTCTCGGTGGGGGGTTGGATGTGGGGACGGGAGGCGAGCAGTACTTC

V: TRBV20-1
size: many
J: TRBJ2-3
D: -
CDR3: CSALWAATDTQYF
DNA: TGCAGTGCTCTGTGGGCAGCCACAGATACGCAGTATTTT

V: TRBV5-1
size: many
J: TRBJ1-6
D: TRBD1
CDR3: CASSLGGQTYSPLHF
DNA: TGCGCCAGCAGCTTGGGGGGACAGACCTATTCACCCCTCCACTTT

V: TRBV9
size: many
J: TRBJ2-7
D: TRBD1
CDR3: CASSEGSDRTRYEQYF
DNA: TGTGCCAGCAGCGAGGGGTCGGACAGGACCAGGTACGAGCAGTACTTC

V: TRBV5-1
size: many
J: TRBJ1-6
D: TRBD1
CDR3: CASSGAGTGYSPLHF
DNA: TGCGCCAGCAGCGGAGCCGGGACAGGGTATTCACCCCTCCACTTT

V: TRBV5-1
size: many
J: TRBJ2-1
D: TRBD1
CDR3: CASYMGTGVYNEQFF
DNA: TGCGCCAGCTATATGGGGACAGGGGTCTACAATGAGCAGTTCTTC

V: TRBV6-5
size: few
J: TRBJ2-7
D: -
CDR3: CASSYRGTDYEQYF
DNA: TGTGCCAGCAGTTACCGCGGGACAGACTACGAGCAGTACTTC

V: TRBV20-1
size: many
J: TRBJ2-2
D: -
CDR3: CSARRGRNTGELFF
DNA: TGCAGTGCTAGACGGGGGCGGAACACCGGGGAGCTGTTTTTT

V: TRBV7-2
size: many
J: TRBJ1-1
D: -
CDR3: CASSLDGLNTEAFF
DNA: TGTGCCAGCAGCTTGGACGGATTGAACACTGAAGCTTTCTTT

V: TRBV7-2
size: many
J: TRBJ1-6
D: -
CDR3: CASSLDYNSPLHF
DNA: TGTGCCAGCAGCTTAGACTATAATTCACCCCTCCACTTT

V: TRBV5-1
size: many
J: TRBJ2-7
D: TRBD2
CDR3: CASTGLAGGNEQYF
DNA: TGCGCCAGCACCGGACTAGCGGGGGGCAACGAGCAGTACTTC

V: TRBV7-2
size: many
J: TRBJ1-2
D: -
CDR3: CASSLEVGYYGYTF
DNA: TGTGCCAGCAGCTTAGAGGTCGGATACTATGGCTACACCTTC

V: TRBV12-3/TRBV12-4
size: -
J: TRBJ2-2
D: -
CDR3: CASSLAGNSDTGELFF
DNA: TGTGCCAGCAGTTTAGCTGGGAACTCCGACACCGGGGAGCTGTTTTTT

V: TRBV20-1
size: many
J: TRBJ1-1
D: TRBD1
CDR3: CSARGGQGNTEAFF
DNA: TGCAGTGCTAGAGGGGGACAGGGGAACACTGAAGCTTTCTTT

V: TRBV20-1
size: many
J: TRBJ1-2
D: TRBD1
CDR3: CSAPWTGTDGYTF
DNA: TGCAGTGCTCCCTGGACAGGGACCGATGGCTACACCTTC

V: TRBV7-2
size: -
J: TRBJ2-7
D: TRBD1
CDR3: CASSFSGTGYYEQYF
DNA: TGTGCCAGCAGCTTTTCTGGGACAGGCTACTACGAGCAGTACTTC

V: TRBV7-8
size: many
J: TRBJ2-1
D: -
CDR3: CASSLPGLISYNEQFF
DNA: TGTGCCAGCAGCTTACCAGGACTAATCTCCTACAATGAGCAGTTCTTC

V: TRBV15
size: many
J: TRBJ1-1
D: -
CDR3: CATSRDRRSMNTEAFF
DNA: TGTGCCACCAGCAGAGATCGACGTTCAATGAACACTGAAGCTTTCTTT

V: TRBV7-2
size: -
J: TRBJ2-1
D: -
CDR3: CASSSQTGTLKYNEQFF
DNA: TGTGCCAGCAGCTCCCAGACAGGGACTCTGAAGTACAATGAGCAGTTCTTC

V: TRBV19
size: many
J: TRBJ2-5
D: -
CDR3: CASSRQGTETQYF
DNA: TGTGCCAGTAGTCGGCAGGGGACGGAGACCCAGTACTTC

V: TRBV5-1
size: many
J: TRBJ2-1
D: -
CDR3: CASSRRGADLGEQFF
DNA: TGCGCCAGCAGCCGTCGGGGGGCCGACCTTGGTGAGCAGTTCTTC

V: TRBV7-2
size: many
J: TRBJ1-6
D: -
CDR3: CASSHAGSYNSPLHF
DNA: TGTGCCAGCAGCCACGCGGGATCCTATAATTCACCCCTCCACTTT